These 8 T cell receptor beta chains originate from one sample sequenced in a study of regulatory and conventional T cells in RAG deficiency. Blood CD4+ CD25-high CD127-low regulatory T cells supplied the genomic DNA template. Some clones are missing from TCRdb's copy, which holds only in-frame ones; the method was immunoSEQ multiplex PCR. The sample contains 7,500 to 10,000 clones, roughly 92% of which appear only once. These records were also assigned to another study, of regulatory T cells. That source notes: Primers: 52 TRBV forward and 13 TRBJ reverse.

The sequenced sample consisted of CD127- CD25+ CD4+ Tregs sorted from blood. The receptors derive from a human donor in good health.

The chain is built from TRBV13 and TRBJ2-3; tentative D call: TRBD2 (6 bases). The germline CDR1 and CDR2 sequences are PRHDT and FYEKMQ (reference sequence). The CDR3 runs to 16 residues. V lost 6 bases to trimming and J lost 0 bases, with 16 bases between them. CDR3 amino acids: CASSNSRESSTDTQYF. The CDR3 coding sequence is TGTGCCAGCAGTAATTCCCGGGAGAGTAGCACAGATACGCAGTATTTT.

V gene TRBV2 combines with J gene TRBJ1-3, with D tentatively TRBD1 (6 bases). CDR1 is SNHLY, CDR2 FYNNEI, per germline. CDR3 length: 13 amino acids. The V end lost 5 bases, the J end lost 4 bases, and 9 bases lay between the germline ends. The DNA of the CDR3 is TGTGCCAGCAGTCAAGACAGGGGAAACACCATATATTTT. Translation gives CASSQDRGNTIYF.

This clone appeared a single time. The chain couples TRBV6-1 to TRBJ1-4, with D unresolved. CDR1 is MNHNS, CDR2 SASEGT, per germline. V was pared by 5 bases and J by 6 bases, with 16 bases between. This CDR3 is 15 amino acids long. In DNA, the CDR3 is TGTGCCAGCAGTAATAGACGAGGGCCCGATGAAAAACTGTTTTTT. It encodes CASSNRRGPDEKLFF.

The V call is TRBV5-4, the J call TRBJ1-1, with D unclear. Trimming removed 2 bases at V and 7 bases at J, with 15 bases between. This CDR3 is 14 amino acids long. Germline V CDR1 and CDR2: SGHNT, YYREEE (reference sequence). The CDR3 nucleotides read TGTGCCAGCAGCTTAAACCTACAGTCTCGTGAAGCTTTCTTT. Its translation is CASSLNLQSREAFF.

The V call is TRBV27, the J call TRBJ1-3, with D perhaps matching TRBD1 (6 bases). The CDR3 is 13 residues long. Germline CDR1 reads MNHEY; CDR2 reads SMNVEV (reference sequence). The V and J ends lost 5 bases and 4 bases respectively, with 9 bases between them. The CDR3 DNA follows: TGTGCCAGCAGTACAGGGTTAGGAAACACCATATATTTT. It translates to CASSTGLGNTIYF.

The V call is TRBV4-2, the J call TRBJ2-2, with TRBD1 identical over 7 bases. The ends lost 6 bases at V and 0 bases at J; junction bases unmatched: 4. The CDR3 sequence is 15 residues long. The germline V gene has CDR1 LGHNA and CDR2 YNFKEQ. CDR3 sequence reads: CASRTDRTNTGELFF. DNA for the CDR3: TGTGCCAGCAGGACGGACAGGACGAACACCGGGGAGCTGTTTTTT.

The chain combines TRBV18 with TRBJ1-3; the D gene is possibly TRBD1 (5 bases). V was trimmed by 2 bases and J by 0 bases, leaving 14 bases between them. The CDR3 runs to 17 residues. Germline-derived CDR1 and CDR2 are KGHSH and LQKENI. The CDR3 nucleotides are TGTGCCAGCTCACCAGATTTGTGGGGCCGCTCTGGAAACACCATATATTTT. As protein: CASSPDLWGRSGNTIYF.

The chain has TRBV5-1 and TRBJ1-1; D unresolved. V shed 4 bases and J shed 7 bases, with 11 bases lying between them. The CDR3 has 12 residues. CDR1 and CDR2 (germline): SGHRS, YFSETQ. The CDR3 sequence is CASSLAGIEAFF. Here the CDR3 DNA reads TGCGCCAGCAGCCTCGCGGGGATTGAAGCTTTCTTT.